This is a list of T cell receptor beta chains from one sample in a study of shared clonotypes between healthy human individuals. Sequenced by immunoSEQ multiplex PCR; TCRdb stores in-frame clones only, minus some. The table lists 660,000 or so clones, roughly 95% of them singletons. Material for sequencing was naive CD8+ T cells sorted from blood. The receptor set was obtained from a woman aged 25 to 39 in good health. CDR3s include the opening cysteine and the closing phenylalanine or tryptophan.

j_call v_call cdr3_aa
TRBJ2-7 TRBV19 CASSTGGSYEQYF
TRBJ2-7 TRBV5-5 CASSWLGGTSSYEQYF
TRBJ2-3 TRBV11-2 CASSQQGVHTDTQYF
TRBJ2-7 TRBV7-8 CASSPLPGLAYEQYF
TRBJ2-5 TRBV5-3 CARSLGGQYQETQYF
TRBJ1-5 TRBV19 CASSIVRPGSREPQHF
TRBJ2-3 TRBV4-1 CASSHRSSDTQYF
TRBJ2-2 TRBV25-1 CASSFSAGELFF
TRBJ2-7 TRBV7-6 CASSSRLGYHHEQYF
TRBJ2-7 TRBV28 CASSLSGAERGAYEQYF
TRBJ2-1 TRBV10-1 CASSDHELRSPRNEQFF